Shown below are 9 T cell receptor beta chains from a single sample sequenced in a study of tumor and adjacent non-tumor tissue in lung cancer. A modified ARM-PCR protocol with three rounds of nested PCR amplified TCRbeta. MiXCR, run by TCRdb on the multiplex PCR reads, gives a single entry per CDR3 protein. The sample gives roughly 90,000 distinct CDR3 sequences, roughly 77% of which show up once; 21% is in the top ten. The template was RNA from unsorted bulk tissue. The normal lung tissue was taken more than 3 cm from the tumor edge. Material for sequencing was distant non-tumor lung tissue. The receptors come from a woman aged 45 to 65 with non-small cell lung cancer.

As to this clonotype: Mismatch with germline at one junction end may stem from a read error. The chain is built from TRBV11-1 and TRBJ2-1; no clear D. The CDR3 extends over 13 amino acids. Germline CDR1 and CDR2: SGHAT and FQDESV (reference sequence). This chain's CDR3 is CVSSLDRWDDQFF. CDR3 in DNA: TGTGTCAGCAGCCTAGACCGCTGGGATGATCAGTTCTTC.

This chain links TRBV29-1 with TRBJ1-6, with 10 bases aligning to TRBD1. The CDR3 length is 13 residues. The V gene end was trimmed by 6 bases and the J gene end by 14 bases; junction bases not matched to a gene: 10. Per the germline V gene, CDR1 is SQVTM and CDR2 is ANQGSEA. In DNA, the CDR3 is TGCAGCGTCTCCGGGACAGGGGACTCAGCCCTCCACTTT. It yields the protein CSVSGTGDSALHF.

A note on this clonotype: A read error may account for a junction end that differs from germline. The genes are TRBV29-1 and TRBJ2-7; 8 bases map to TRBD1. The CDR3 length is 13 residues. Germline CDR1 reads SQVTM; CDR2 reads ANQGSEA. CDR3 sequence: CSVAAGQAIEQYF. CDR3 nucleotides: TGTAGCGTTGCGGCGGGACAGGCGATAGAGCAGTACTTC.

The V call is TRBV29-1, the J call TRBJ1-5; D is possibly TRBD1 (5 bases). This CDR3 region has 11 residues. Germline values: CDR1 SQVTM, CDR2 ANQGSEA. Trimming left V 4 bases short and J 16 bases short, with 17 bases between. The CDR3 loop reads CSVAWDGLQHF. For the CDR3, the DNA is TGCAGCGTTGCTTGGGACGGACTCCAACATTTT.

As regards this clonotype: One junction end does not reproduce the germline sequence, and a read error may be involved. The J gene is TRBJ2-7, the V gene TRBV29-1, with D possibly being TRBD2 (5 bases). Germline V gene data show CDR1 as SQVTM and CDR2 as ANQGSEA. This CDR3 contains 14 residues. For the CDR3, the DNA is TGCAGCTTCATCAGCGCGAGGGCAATCAACGAGCAGTCCTTC. As protein: CSFISARAINEQSF.

Regarding this clonotype: The junction departs from germline at one end; a sequencing error may be responsible. The chain has TRBV10-1 and TRBJ1-1, with TRBD1 identical over 8 bases. The CDR3 has 13 residues. The germline V gene encodes CDR1 WNHNN and CDR2 SYGVQD (reference sequence). CDR3 sequence: CASSLDRGAEAFF. As DNA, the CDR3 is TGCGCTAGCAGCCTCGACAGGGGCGCTGAAGCTTTCTTT.

Comment on this clonotype: A much larger clonotype is one base distant, so this may be a read error. No conserved phenylalanine or tryptophan ends this CDR3, so it is likely a read error. V gene TRBV20-1 combines with J gene TRBJ1-5, with no clear D. The CDR3 spans 12 residues. Germline V CDR1 and CDR2: DFQATT, SNEGSKA (reference sequence). The germline V and J ends were trimmed by 3 bases and 7 bases, with 10 bases remaining between them. The CDR3, as DNA: TGCAGTGCTAGTCCCCGAGGGCAGCCCCAGCATTTA. Protein product: CSASPRGQPQHL.

J is TRBJ1-5 and V is TRBV6-5, with D perhaps TRBD1 (5 bases). Germline CDR1 and CDR2: MNHEY and SVGAGI. There are 16 residues in the CDR3. CDR3: CESSSPGGEGNQPQHF. CDR3 DNA sequence: TGTGAAAGCAGTTCCCCCGGAGGGGAGGGCAATCAGCCCCAGCATTTT.

A note on this clonotype: The junction departs from the called germline gene at one end, perhaps through a read error. The rearrangement uses TRBV10-2 and TRBJ2-7, with 9 bases fitting TRBD1. Germline CDR1 WSHSY, CDR2 SAAADI. The CDR3 length is 13 residues. CDR3: CASTGQGAYKQYF. Written as DNA, the CDR3 is TGCGCCAGTACGGGACAGGGAGCCTACAAGCAGTACTTC.